A selection of T cell receptor beta chains follows, all from one sample in a study of CD8+ T cells in alopecia areata. Repertoires were generated with immunoSEQ multiplex PCR, while TCRdb's copy carries only in-frame clones and drops some. Among roughly 150,000 clones listed, roughly 50% were seen once. Sequenced sample: CD4+ T cells sorted from blood. Every receptor here comes from a human donor in good health. Both conserved end residues are part of each CDR3. The order of the fields is J gene, D gene, V gene, CDR3 protein, CDR3 DNA. The D gene is left open where the match is weak.

j_gene: TRBJ2-2
d_gene: .
v_gene: TRBV28
CDR3aa: CAGADSNTGELFF
CDR3nt: TGTGCCGGCGCGGACTCGAACACCGGGGAGCTGTTTTTT

j_gene: TRBJ2-1
d_gene: .
v_gene: TRBV29-1
CDR3aa: CSVGRGSYNEQFF
CDR3nt: TGCAGCGTTGGGCGGGGCTCCTACAATGAGCAGTTCTTC

j_gene: TRBJ2-7
d_gene: .
v_gene: TRBV1
CDR3aa: CTSSQSSARLEQYF
CDR3nt: TGCACCAGCAGCCAAAGTAGCGCGCGTCTCGAGCAGTACTTC

j_gene: TRBJ2-5
d_gene: TRBD2
v_gene: TRBV9
CDR3aa: CASSEQTSGKETQYF
CDR3nt: TGTGCCAGCAGCGAGCAGACTAGCGGGAAGGAGACCCAGTACTTC

j_gene: TRBJ1-5
d_gene: .
v_gene: TRBV29-1
CDR3aa: CSVVFGNQPQHF
CDR3nt: TGCAGCGTTGTTTTTGGCAATCAGCCCCAGCATTTT

j_gene: TRBJ1-2
d_gene: .
v_gene: TRBV27
CDR3aa: CASFDNYGYTF
CDR3nt: TGTGCCAGTTTTGATAACTATGGCTACACCTTC

j_gene: TRBJ2-5
d_gene: .
v_gene: TRBV4-2
CDR3aa: CASSDGPSGTQYF
CDR3nt: TGTGCCAGCAGTGACGGCCCGTCGGGGACCCAGTACTTC

j_gene: TRBJ2-5
d_gene: .
v_gene: TRBV5-4
CDR3aa: CASNPGASRLQETQYF
CDR3nt: TGTGCCAGCAACCCCGGGGCCAGCAGACTCCAAGAGACCCAGTACTTC

j_gene: TRBJ2-1
d_gene: TRBD2
v_gene: TRBV4-1
CDR3aa: CASSQVQIPGRAFGQFF
CDR3nt: TGCGCCAGCAGCCAAGTTCAAATACCCGGGAGGGCGTTTGGGCAGTTCTTC

j_gene: TRBJ2-3
d_gene: .
v_gene: TRBV29-1
CDR3aa: CSVEDPRSAAHTDTQYF
CDR3nt: TGCAGCGTTGAAGACCCCCGATCGGCGGCCCACACAGATACGCAGTATTTT

j_gene: TRBJ1-2
d_gene: .
v_gene: TRBV4-1
CDR3aa: CASSPGTESFYGYTF
CDR3nt: TGCGCCAGCAGCCCCGGGACTGAATCCTTCTATGGCTACACCTTC